The clone carrying this T cell receptor (beta chain) was recorded many times. Per the germline V gene, CDR1 is SGHRS and CDR2 is YFSETQ. Trimming took 4 bases from V and 7 from J; bases not matched to a gene: 9. The length of the CDR3 is 15 residues. This entry is derived from a study of low-dose radiotherapy and immunotherapy resistance in tumors. Background on the study: Cohort 2, a group dosed every two weeks at 1 Gy per fraction, received 13 Gy in total over 26 weeks. On an every-two-weeks schedule, patients received intravenous nivolumab 240 mg, along with ipilimumab 1 mg/kg every six weeks. Aspirin 300 mg was given orally each day for four cycles from cycle 1 day 1.

First-strand cDNA relied on TRAV- and TRBV-specific primers spanning alpha and beta chains. With a V-primer adapter and a constant-region primer, TCRs were amplified for roughly 18 PCR cycles. TCRdb itself ran the reads through MiXCR, one entry per CDR3 protein. Of approximately 91,000 distinct CDR3 sequences in the sample, roughly 19% were seen once. The time point was: after trial treatment. This sample's treatment: LDRT plus nivolumab, ipilimumab, low-dose cyclophosphamide and aspirin (RACIN trial). The J gene is TRBJ2-2, the V gene TRBV5-1, with TRBD1 identical over 8 bases. The sequence was obtained from a female donor with ovarian cancer. The input for sequencing was PBMCs, taken after low-dose radiotherapy plus immunotherapy. CDR3 region: CASSETGARGGELFF. CDR3 bases: TGCGCCAGCAGCGAGACAGGGGCCCGCGGCGGGGAGCTGTTTTTT.